One sample yielded the 18 T cell receptor beta chains listed below, sequenced in a study of OX40 agonist ivuxolimab in advanced cancers. Here immunoSEQ multiplex PCR was the method, and the copy in TCRdb shows in-frame clones only, minus some. The sample records around 27,000 clones, approximately 90% being singletons. Sequences were derived from CD4+ or CD8+ T cells sorted from blood, sampled in a trial of the OX40 agonist ivuxolimab. These receptors were obtained from an adult with an advanced solid tumor such as melanoma, head and neck, liver or kidney cancer.

The chain combines TRBV11-2 with TRBJ1-1; possible D gene TRBD1, 5 bases. The germline V and J ends were trimmed by 3 bases and 3 bases, with 14 bases remaining between them. Germline V gene sequence: CDR1 SGHAT, CDR2 FQNNGV. CDR3 length equals 15 residues. The CDR3 sequence: CASSFWGNADTEAFF. CDR3 bases: TGTGCCAGCAGCTTTTGGGGCAACGCGGACACTGAAGCTTTCTTT. Filled out from reference TRBV11-2 and TRBJ1-1, the complete variable domain reads EAGVAQSPRYKIIEKRQSVAFWCNPISGHATLYWYQQILGQGPKLLIQFQNNGVVDDSQLPKDRFSAERLKGVDSTLKIQPAKLEDSAVYLCASSFWGNADTEAFFGQGTRLTVV.

This clone counts as medium-sized (0.01 to 0.1%). The CDR3 DNA follows: TGTGCCAGTAGTATAGTCCCGTACGAGCAGTACTTC. Protein: CASSIVPYEQYF. The V gene is TRBV19, the J gene TRBJ2-7; D not resolved. Germline V gene sequence: CDR1 LNHDA, CDR2 SQIVND (reference sequence). V lost 1 base and J lost 4, with 5 bases in between. The CDR3 contains 12 residues. Variable domain in full (rest from reference TRBV19 and TRBJ2-7): DGGITQSPKYLFRKEGQNVTLSCEQNLNHDAMYWYRQDPGQGLRLIYYSQIVNDFQKGDIAEGYSVSREKKESFPLTVTSAQKNPTAFYLCASSIVPYEQYFGPGTRLTVT.

The J gene is TRBJ2-3, the V gene TRBV4-3; 9 positions agree with TRBD2. The CDR3 length is 17 residues. The germline CDR1 and CDR2 sequences are LGHNA and YSLEER. V shed 1 base and J 2 bases; nucleotides not matched to a gene: 7. CDR3 residues: CASSQALAGISTDTQYF. CDR3 sequence (DNA): TGCGCCAGCAGCCAAGCTCTAGCGGGGATTTCCACAGATACGCAGTATTTT.

The CDR3 bases are TGTGCCAGCAGCTCCCTTGGGAGCTCGAACTATGGCTACACCTTC. It encodes CASSSLGSSNYGYTF. This chain uses TRBV7-9 with TRBJ1-2; D gene unclear. The germline V gene encodes CDR1 SEHNR and CDR2 FQNEAQ (reference sequence). The CDR3 length is 15 residues. The ends were cut back, 4 bases at V and 2 bases at J, with 14 bases in the middle.

The CDR3 DNA reads TGTGCCAGCAGCTCCATTCAAACCGCGCTAGCGGGCGCCGGGGAGCTGTTTTTT. Translated: CASSSIQTALAGAGELFF. The chain combines TRBV7-9 with TRBJ2-2, with 8 bases identical to TRBD2. Germline lookup yields CDR1 SEHNR and CDR2 FQNEAQ (reference sequence). This CDR3 spans 18 amino acids. V shed 4 bases, J shed 6 bases, and the junction held 16 bases outside the gene matches.

V and J are TRBV2 and TRBJ1-4; D gene unclear. The CDR3 is 17 amino acids. Trimming cost V 2 bases and J 0 bases, with 13 bases left between them. Per germline, CDR1 SNHLY and CDR2 FYNNEI. CDR3 region: CASSEQAIFATNEKLFF. Written as DNA, the CDR3 is TGTGCCAGCAGTGAACAGGCAATTTTCGCAACTAATGAAAAACTGTTTTTT.

The V and J genes are TRBV7-8 and TRBJ2-7, with TRBD2 matching over 8 bases. Germline V gives CDR1 SGHVS, CDR2 FQNEAQ. The CDR3 extends over 15 amino acids. Trimming cost V 0 bases and J 2 bases; bases outside gene matches: 3. CDR3 loop: CASSLASGIPYEQYF. CDR3 in DNA: TGTGCCAGCAGCTTAGCTAGCGGGATCCCCTACGAGCAGTACTTC.

V usage is TRBV30 and J usage is TRBJ1-1; no firm D call. V was cut by 3 bases and J by 7 bases, with 6 bases left in between. The CDR3 length is 10 residues. CDR1 and CDR2 from the germline V gene are GTSNPN and SVGIG (reference sequence). The CDR3 DNA reads as TGTGCCTGGAGAGGGTTTGAAGCTTTCTTT. It specifies CAWRGFEAFF.

By share, this clone ranks as medium-sized (0.01 to 0.1%). Different DNA sequences within this sample yield the same CDR3. The rearrangement links TRBV7-6 to TRBJ1-5; D is undetermined. The CDR3 loop spans 13 amino acids. Trimming removed 1 base from V and 5 bases from J, with 6 bases in between. Germline V lookup: CDR1 SGHVS, CDR2 FNYEAQ. The CDR3 reads CASSLGVDQPQHF. DNA of the CDR3: TGTGCCAGCAGCTTAGGGGTGGATCAGCCCCAGCATTTT. The variable domain in full, with the rest retrieved from reference TRBV7-6 and TRBJ1-5, is GAGVSQSPRYKVTKRGQDVALRCDPISGHVSLYWYRQALGQGPEFLTYFNYEAQQDKSGLPNDRFSAERPEGSISTLTIQRTEQRDSAMYRCASSLGVDQPQHFGDGTRLSIL.

This chain connects TRBV27 to TRBJ2-5; 7 nucleotides match TRBD1. The CDR3 has 16 residues. Trimming took 8 bases from V and 1 from J; bases not matched to a gene: 13. The germline V gene encodes CDR1 MNHEY and CDR2 SMNVEV (reference sequence). The CDR3 DNA reads as TGTGCCAGCCAAGATCTGACAGGGATACCCCAAGAGACCCAGTACTTC. This translates into CASQDLTGIPQETQYF.

This clone is medium-sized in the sample. The chain has TRBV10-1 and TRBJ2-1, with D perhaps TRBD1 (6 bases). Germline V gene data show CDR1 as WNHNN and CDR2 as SYGVQD (reference sequence). This CDR3 spans 16 amino acids. Trimming took off 2 bases at V and 2 bases at J, with 13 bases between the two ends. CDR3 region: CASSENRAIPYNEQFF. In DNA form, the CDR3 reads TGCGCCAGCAGTGAGAACAGGGCCATCCCCTACAATGAGCAGTTCTTC.

J is TRBJ2-5 and V is TRBV6-6; 7 positions match TRBD1. The V segment lost 3 bases and the J segment 2 bases; nucleotides outside the gene matches: 6. Germline-derived CDR1 and CDR2 are MNHNY and SVGAGI (reference sequence). This CDR3 comprises 15 residues. The CDR3 bases are TGTGCCAGCAGTTATTTAACAGGGGAGCAAGAGACCCAGTACTTC. It specifies CASSYLTGEQETQYF.

The chain recombines TRBV30 with TRBJ2-3, with 12 bases lining up with TRBD2. The CDR3 is 18 amino acids. Trimming at V came to 7 bases and at J to 1 base, leaving 15 bases not matched to a gene. Germline V lookup: CDR1 GTSNPN, CDR2 SVGIG (reference sequence). The CDR3 DNA follows: TGTGCCTCGACAAGACTAGCGGGAGTGTATCGCGGCACAGATACGCAGTATTTT. Its protein product is CASTRLAGVYRGTDTQYF.

The chain combines TRBV2 with TRBJ1-1; a possible D gene is TRBD1 (5 bases). CDR1 and CDR2 from the germline V gene are SNHLY and FYNNEI. V lost 7 bases, J lost 6 bases, and 18 bases lay in between. The CDR3 extends over 14 amino acids. The CDR3 loop is CASTGSPLVPEAFF. CDR3 bases: TGTGCCAGCACAGGGTCCCCTTTAGTCCCTGAAGCTTTCTTT.

The V call is TRBV5-1, the J call TRBJ2-1, with a weak D call TRBD2 (6 bases). CDR3 length: 17 residues. Trimming took off 1 base at V and 5 bases at J, with 19 bases between the two ends. CDR1 SGHRS and CDR2 YFSETQ come from the germline V gene. CDR3 coding DNA: TGCGCCAGCAGCTTGTACGGGTCGGGAGTTACCCACAATGAGCAGTTCTTC. Protein sequence: CASSLYGSGVTHNEQFF. The full variable domain, rest sourced from reference TRBV5-1 and TRBJ2-1, is KAGVTQTPRYLIKTRGQQVTLSCSPISGHRSVSWYQQTPGQGLQFLFEYFSETQRNKGNFPGRFSGRQFSNSRSEMNVSTLELGDSALYLCASSLYGSGVTHNEQFFGPGTRLTVL.

The chain links TRBV6-6 to TRBJ2-2; D may be TRBD1 (5 bases). From germline, CDR1 is MNHNY and CDR2 SVGAGI (reference sequence). V was cut by 6 bases and J by 0 bases, with 11 bases left in between. CDR3 size: 15 residues. CDR3 sequence: CASRKTDSNTGELFF. The CDR3 DNA sequence: TGTGCCAGCAGAAAGACAGACTCGAACACCGGGGAGCTGTTTTTT.

This clone was observed once. As DNA, the CDR3 is TGCGCCAGCAGCCAAGATCATCGGCGGGGGTACGAGCAGTACTTC. Its protein product is CASSQDHRRGYEQYF. V is TRBV4-1 and J is TRBJ2-7; TRBD2 agrees at 7 bases. Germline V gene sequence: CDR1 MGHRA, CDR2 YSYEKL. With V trimmed by 0 bases and J by 4 bases, 6 bases remained unmatched. The CDR3 consists of 15 residues.

The chain couples TRBV5-6 to TRBJ1-2; D ambiguous. Per germline, CDR1 SGHDT and CDR2 YYEEEE. V was clipped by 1 base and J by 6 bases, with 13 bases between them. This CDR3 has 14 residues. The CDR3 nucleotides read TGTGCCAGCAGCTTGCGCCGGGAGGTCGATGGCTACACCTTC. Encoded protein: CASSLRREVDGYTF.